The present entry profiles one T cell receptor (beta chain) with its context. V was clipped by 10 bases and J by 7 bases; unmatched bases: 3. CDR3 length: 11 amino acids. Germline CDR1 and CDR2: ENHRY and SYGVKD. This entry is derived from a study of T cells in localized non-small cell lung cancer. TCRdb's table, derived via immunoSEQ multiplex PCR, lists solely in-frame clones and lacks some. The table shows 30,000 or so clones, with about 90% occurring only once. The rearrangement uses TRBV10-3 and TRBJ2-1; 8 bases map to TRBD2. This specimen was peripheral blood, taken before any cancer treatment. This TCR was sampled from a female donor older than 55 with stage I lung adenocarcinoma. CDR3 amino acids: CASGLANEQFF. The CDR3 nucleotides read TGTGCCAGCGGACTAGCTAATGAGCAGTTCTTC.